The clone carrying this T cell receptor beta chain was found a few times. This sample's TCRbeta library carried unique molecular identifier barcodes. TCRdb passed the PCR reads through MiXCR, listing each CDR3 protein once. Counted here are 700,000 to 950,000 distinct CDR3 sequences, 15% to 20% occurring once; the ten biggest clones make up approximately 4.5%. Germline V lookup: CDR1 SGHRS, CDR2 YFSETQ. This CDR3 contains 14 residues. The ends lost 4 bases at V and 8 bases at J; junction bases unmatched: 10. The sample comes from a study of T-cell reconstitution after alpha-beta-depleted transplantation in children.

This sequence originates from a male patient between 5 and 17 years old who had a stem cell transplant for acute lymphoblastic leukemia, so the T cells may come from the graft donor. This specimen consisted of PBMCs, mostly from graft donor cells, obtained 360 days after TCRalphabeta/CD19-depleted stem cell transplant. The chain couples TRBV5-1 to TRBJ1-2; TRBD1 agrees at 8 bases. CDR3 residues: CASSLGQGGNGYTF. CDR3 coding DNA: TGCGCCAGCAGCCTCGGACAGGGTGGGAACGGCTACACCTTC.